Listed below are T cell receptor beta chains from one sample, sequenced in a study of blood T cell repertoires in COVID-19. Using immunoSEQ multiplex PCR, the repertoire was profiled, and TCRdb retains in-frame clones only, with some absent. This sample has around 29,000 clones; around 85% occur once, and the top ten carry about 29%. Sequencing was done on a sample of peripheral blood. All receptors derive from a woman of 80 years or more with COVID-19, enrolled during active disease. CDR3s include the opening cysteine and the closing phenylalanine or tryptophan. Fields, in order: J gene, D gene, V gene, clone size, CDR3 protein, CDR3 DNA. A D gene is named only where the DNA matches it firmly. For some rows the clone size is stated as once, few or many, or as a class when expanded; others skip it.

>TRBJ1-1|-|TRBV6-5|-
CASRRQANTEAFF
TGTGCCAGCAGGCGACAGGCGAACACTGAAGCTTTCTTT
>TRBJ2-1|TRBD1|TRBV18|-
CASSPDRSSYNEQFF
TGTGCCAGCTCACCGGACAGGAGCTCCTACAATGAGCAGTTCTTC
>TRBJ1-6|TRBD1|TRBV6-5|-
CASSYGDRYNSPLHF
TGTGCCAGCAGTTACGGGGACAGGTATAATTCACCCCTCCACTTT
>TRBJ1-1|-|TRBV27|-
CASSWAYMNTEAFF
TGTGCCAGCAGTTGGGCTTACATGAACACTGAAGCTTTCTTT
>TRBJ2-7|TRBD1|TRBV7-2|-
CASSLRGLNEQYF
TGTGCCAGCAGCTTAAGGGGGCTCAACGAGCAGTACTTC
>TRBJ2-7|-|TRBV7-9|-
CASYTGTTRLQYF
TGTGCCAGCTACACCGGGACAACAAGATTGCAGTACTTC
>TRBJ2-3|TRBD1|TRBV25-1|-
CASSMTGGVGDTQYF
TGTGCCAGCAGTATGACAGGGGGCGTCGGAGATACGCAGTATTTT
>TRBJ2-3|-|TRBV10-3|-
CAISDLGSPEGRYF
TGTGCCATCAGTGACCTCGGGTCCCCGGAGGGGAGGTATTTT
>TRBJ2-1|TRBD2|TRBV27|-
CASSWGTSGVGEQFF
TGTGCCAGCAGCTGGGGAACTAGCGGGGTGGGTGAGCAGTTCTTC
>TRBJ2-7|-|TRBV5-6|-
CASSLVVSALSYEQYF
TGTGCCAGCAGCTTGGTTGTTAGTGCACTCTCCTACGAGCAGTACTTC
>TRBJ2-5|-|TRBV3-1/TRBV3-2|once
CASSLTGLGETQYF
TGTGCCAGCAGCCTTACAGGGCTCGGCGAGACCCAGTACTTC
>TRBJ2-3|TRBD2|TRBV5-1|once
CASSLSAGDTDTQYF
TGCGCCAGCAGCTTGAGTGCGGGGGACACAGATACGCAGTATTTT
>TRBJ1-1|-|TRBV2|-
CASSDQGGNTEAFF
TGTGCCAGCAGTGACCAGGGTGGAAACACTGAAGCTTTCTTT
>TRBJ2-5|TRBD2|TRBV5-6|-
CASSFVGGDGETQYF
TGTGCCAGCAGCTTTGTCGGGGGGGACGGGGAGACCCAGTACTTC
>TRBJ2-1|-|TRBV27|-
CASSLSTYNEQFF
TGTGCCAGCAGTTTGTCGACATACAATGAGCAGTTCTTC
>TRBJ2-1|TRBD1|TRBV5-4|-
CASSLPLGKDRGGEQFF
TGTGCCAGCAGCTTGCCATTGGGCAAAGACAGGGGAGGTGAGCAGTTCTTC
>TRBJ2-1|-|TRBV7-2|-
CASSSSLYNEQFF
TGTGCCAGCAGCTCTTCCCTCTACAATGAGCAGTTCTTC
>TRBJ1-1|-|TRBV3-1/TRBV3-2|-
CASSQESGAEAFF
TGTGCCAGCAGCCAAGAGTCCGGGGCTGAAGCTTTCTTT
>TRBJ2-1|TRBD2|TRBV30|-
CAQTSGGAYNEQFF
TGTGCCCAAACTAGCGGGGGCGCCTACAATGAGCAGTTCTTC
>TRBJ2-7|TRBD1|TRBV5-1|once
CASSFGDRASEQYF
TGCGCCAGCAGCTTTGGGGACAGGGCGAGTGAGCAGTACTTC
>TRBJ1-2|-|TRBV6-2/TRBV6-3|-
CASSPSTGIGYGYTF
TGTGCCAGCAGTCCATCAACAGGGATTGGCTATGGCTACACCTTC
>TRBJ1-1|-|TRBV5-1|-
CASSSQGFGTEAFF
TGCGCCAGCAGCTCGCAGGGGTTCGGCACTGAAGCTTTCTTT
>TRBJ2-1|TRBD2|TRBV5-1|-
CASTKGLAGGSGYNEQFF
TGCGCCAGCACCAAGGGGCTAGCGGGGGGGTCAGGGTACAATGAGCAGTTCTTC
>TRBJ1-2|TRBD1|TRBV9|-
CASSGTGPNYGYTF
TGTGCCAGCAGCGGGACAGGGCCCAACTATGGCTACACCTTC
>TRBJ1-1|-|TRBV27|-
CASYPAGPSTEAFF
TGTGCCAGCTACCCCGCGGGGCCGAGCACTGAAGCTTTCTTT
>TRBJ2-7|TRBD1|TRBV5-4|-
CASSLDRGPYEQYF
TGTGCCAGCAGCTTAGACAGGGGTCCGTACGAGCAGTACTTC